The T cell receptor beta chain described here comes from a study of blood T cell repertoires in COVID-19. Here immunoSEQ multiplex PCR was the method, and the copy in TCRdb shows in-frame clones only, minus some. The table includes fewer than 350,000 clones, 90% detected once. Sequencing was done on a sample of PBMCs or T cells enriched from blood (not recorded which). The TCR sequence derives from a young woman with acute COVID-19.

The CDR3 DNA reads as TGCGCCAGCAGTGAGTCGATGGTAGGGGTGGAGACCCAGTACTTC. This gives the protein CASSESMVGVETQYF. The chain carries TRBV10-2 and TRBJ2-5, with D possibly being TRBD1 (5 bases). The CDR3 loop spans 15 amino acids. The V gene's germline CDR1 is WSHSY and CDR2 SAAADI. Trimming removed 0 bases at V and 5 bases at J, with 13 bases between.